Below, one T cell receptor beta chain is given with its context. Which antigen it targets is not known. No much larger clonotype is one base removed from it; base qualities were not supplied. The sample is drawn from a study of shared clonotypes between healthy human individuals (dated by TCRdb to about 2020). In terms of the full investigation: Two women and a few men aged 18 to 49 years were included in the cohort. For each donor, three plates each were used for CD4 naive and CD4 memory, two plates were used for CD8 naive, and one plate was used for CD8 memory. To estimate repertoire size and how much clonotypes are shared between individuals, the study performed deep sequencing of blood TCR repertoires from about five healthy adults. To increase sequencing depth and limit assay-specific biases, different laboratories used diverse techniques to prepare libraries and sequence TCR repertoires. Leukapheresis yielded between about 0.8 and 9.5 billion PBMCs per donor.

The investigation overall reported the following: Pairwise subsampling led to the expectation that sequencing depth would affect the degree of clonotype sharing among donors. Clonotypes shared by all four sorted-subset donors showed higher generation probabilities than non-shared clonotypes. Across a handful of donors, approximately 5% of naive CD4, over 3% of naive CD8, 2% to 2.5% of memory CD4, and under 0.45% of memory CD8 clonotypes were shared. Because the study included a small number of donors, the genetic and exposure-history diversity represented was limited. Incomplete sequencing was indicated by rarefaction of sorted-subset datasets, despite the large sequencing depth. Estimated clonotype richness was generally larger for naive than for memory subsets. Sampling was restricted to blood, and TCR repertoires in tissues likely differ from the TCR repertoires found in blood.

Using the deep immunoSEQ assay, multiplex PCR amplified TCR CDR3 regions from genomic DNA. Extracted genomic DNA from each cell subset was spread evenly across all wells of several immunoSEQ 96-well plates, with each plate serving as a replicate. For sorted subsets, about 210 ng of genomic DNA, equivalent to 30,000 or so T cell genomes, went into each replicate PCR. The purified libraries were quantified using a Qubit 3.0 fluorometer, sized with a Bioanalyzer 2100, and then quantified again using the KAPA Library Quantification kit. A separate single-read 150-cycle Illumina NextSeq 550 flow cell was used to sequence each immunoSEQ 96-well plate. The original methods were these. Because the immunoSEQ output held only junctional sequences and lacked quality scores, the filtering could not match the filtering applied to full-length reads. Sequences were annotated with PyIR, a Python wrapper for IgBLAST v1.9, and V/J genes and CDR3 were assigned using IMGT germline references. Any read was removed if the V/J assignment was weak (E-value above 1e-6), the CDR3 was missing, or the read contained stop codons, out-of-frame junctions, or ambiguous translated residues. A V3J clonotype was defined by an identical inferred V gene, J gene, and CDR3 amino acid sequence. Percentage overlap between repertoires was computed as shared unique clonotypes divided by the size of the smaller repertoire. RTK rarefaction, the Chao1 estimator, and Recon v2.1 estimates of unobserved clonotypes were used to assess repertoire richness. Generation probabilities for all TCRbeta clonotypes obtained by the gDNA method from a handful of donors were computed using OLGA. Here the immuneACCESS table is served through TCRdb, limited to in-frame sequences with V and J called. Missing clones are a known gap in these copies; in checked studies unresolved V genes cover under half, and the rest lacks a known reason. Clone size and the V and J calls come from that table; the DNA yielded D and trimming. Present in this sample are 2,500,000 or so clones, roughly 93% of which were seen just once. The ten biggest clones cover about 0.34% of the sample.

Healthy HIV-negative adults with no recently reported acute infections or vaccinations were included as donors. Every donor was a Caucasian adult residing in Nashville, Tennessee, USA. CD4+ T cells were enriched through magnetic negative selection, after which naive cells were positively selected on CD45RA and the remaining negative fraction served as the memory subset. After blood collection by leukapheresis, PBMCs were isolated using Ficoll-Histopaque density gradient centrifugation and then cryopreserved in the vapor phase of liquid nitrogen. Purity and quantity of every magnetically sorted T cell population were checked by analytical flow cytometry. Each sorted fraction had its genomic DNA isolated and then quantified by UV absorbance on a Nanodrop 2000c. The junction shows trimming of 2 bases on V and 1 base on J, and the gene matches do not reach 4 bases of it. The CDR3 spans 16 residues, from the cysteine through the phenylalanine. Left in the record is the CDR3 DNA by itself, 48 bases read in frame from the first base. As encoded in the germline V gene, CDR1 is KGHSH while CDR2 is LQKENI.

Sequenced: naive CD4+ T cells from PBMCs. What the cell subset or site label conveys for this sample: CD45RA+ positively selected. The rearrangement combines TRBV18 with TRBJ1-3; TRBD1 agrees with 8 junctional bases. This receptor was obtained from a man between 18 and 35 years old in good health. Some clones in this sample may be carry-over from other donors' samples. The nucleotide sequence reads TGTGCCAGCTCACCAGCCGGACAGGGATCTGGAAACACCATATATTTT. The translation is CASSPAGQGSGNTIYF.